This T cell receptor beta chain was observed in a study of PD-L1 blockade in urothelial cancer. The overall study: Bladder-origin urothelial cancer in males covered about 90% of the 29 patients. Blood analysis took place 3 weeks (second dose) and 6 weeks after treatment start.

Described time point: pretreatment peripheral blood. All patients carried locally advanced or metastatic urothelial carcinoma. Each PCR had synthetic TCR analog templates added to it as a spike-in. Some clones are missing from TCRdb's copy, which holds only in-frame ones; the method was immunoSEQ multiplex PCR. The sample shows about 79,000 clones, more than 75% of them seen only once. V shed 3 bases, J shed 4 bases, and the junction held 5 bases outside the gene matches. The germline gives CDR1 SGDLS, CDR2 YYNGEE. This CDR3 contains 14 residues. The V call is TRBV9, the J call TRBJ2-5, with 8 bases identical to TRBD1. This receptor was obtained from a man between 60 and 75 years old with urothelial cancer. Sequenced here: PBMCs, sampled around atezolizumab (anti-PD-L1) treatment. CDR3 in DNA: TGTGCCAGCAGCGCCCCGACAGGGGTAGAGACCCAGTACTTC. It translates to CASSAPTGVETQYF. Looking up the rest from reference TRBV9 and TRBJ2-5 gives the full variable domain: DSGVTQTPKHLITATGQRVTLRCSPRSGDLSVYWYQQSLDQGLQFLIQYYNGEERAKGNILERFSAQQFPDLHSELNLSSLELGDSALYFCASSAPTGVETQYFGPGTRLLVL.